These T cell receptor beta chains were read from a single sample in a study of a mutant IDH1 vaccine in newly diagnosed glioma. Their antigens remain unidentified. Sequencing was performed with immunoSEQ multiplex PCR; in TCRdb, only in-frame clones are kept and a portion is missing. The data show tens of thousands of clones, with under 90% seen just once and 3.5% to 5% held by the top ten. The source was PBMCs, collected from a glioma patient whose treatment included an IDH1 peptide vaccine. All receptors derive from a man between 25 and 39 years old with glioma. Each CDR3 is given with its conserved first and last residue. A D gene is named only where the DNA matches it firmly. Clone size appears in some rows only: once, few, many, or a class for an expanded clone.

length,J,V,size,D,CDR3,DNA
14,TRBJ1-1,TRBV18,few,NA,CASSSAQLNTEAFF,TGTGCCAGCTCATCGGCACAGTTGAACACTGAAGCTTTCTTT
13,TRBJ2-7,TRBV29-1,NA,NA,CSGYWGPTYEQYF,TGCAGCGGATACTGGGGCCCCACCTACGAGCAGTACTTC
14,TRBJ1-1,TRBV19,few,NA,CASSWTDSPTEAFF,TGTGCCAGTAGTTGGACAGACTCACCAACTGAAGCTTTCTTT
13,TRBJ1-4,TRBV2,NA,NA,CASSEIGQYRLFF,TGTGCCAGCAGTGAAATAGGGCAGTATAGACTGTTTTTT
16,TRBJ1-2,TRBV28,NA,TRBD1,CASDKPRGTGNYGYTF,TGTGCCAGCGATAAACCTAGAGGGACAGGGAACTATGGCTACACCTTC
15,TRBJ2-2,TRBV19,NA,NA,CASSIGTLNTGELFF,TGTGCCAGTAGTATTGGGACATTAAACACCGGGGAGCTGTTTTTT
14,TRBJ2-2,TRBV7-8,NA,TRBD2,CAGGRGGLTGELFF,TGTGCCGGAGGCCGGGGGGGCCTCACCGGGGAGCTGTTTTTT
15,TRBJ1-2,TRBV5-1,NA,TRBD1,CASSLMATGVYGYTF,TGCGCCAGCAGCTTGATGGCTACAGGGGTCTATGGCTACACCTTC
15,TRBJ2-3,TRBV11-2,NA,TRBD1,CASSYQGARTDTQYF,TGTGCCAGCAGCTACCAGGGGGCGCGGACAGATACGCAGTATTTT
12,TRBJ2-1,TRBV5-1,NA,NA,CASSLEPQEQFF,TGCGCCAGCAGCTTGGAGCCACAAGAGCAGTTCTTC
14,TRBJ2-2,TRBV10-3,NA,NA,CAISASPNTGELFF,TGTGCCATCAGTGCTAGCCCCAACACCGGGGAGCTGTTTTTT
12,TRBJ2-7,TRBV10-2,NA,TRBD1,CATGDSKYEQYF,TGCGCCACCGGGGACAGCAAGTACGAGCAGTACTTC
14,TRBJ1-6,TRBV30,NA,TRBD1,CAWSVTGGNSPLHF,TGTGCCTGGAGTGTTACAGGGGGGAATTCACCCCTCCACTTT